The 10 T cell receptor beta chains below come from one sample, sequenced in a study of CD8 T cells in Susac syndrome. The authors reverse transcribed about 0.5 to 1 ug RNA with random hexamers. TCRdb analysed the immunoSEQ multiplex PCR reads with MiXCR anew, one entry per CDR3 protein. The sample has about 130,000 distinct CDR3 sequences, about 94% seen once; the top ten hold approximately 0.12%. Specimen: CD4+ T cells from PBMCs. Receptors originate from a human donor with multiple sclerosis.

The chain links TRBV2 to TRBJ2-1; no clear D. The ends were cut back, 2 bases at V and 2 bases at J, with 4 bases in the middle. The germline V gene encodes CDR1 SNHLY and CDR2 FYNNEI. The CDR3 spans 13 residues. CDR3 DNA: TGTGCCAGCAGTGAATATCCCTACAATGAGCAGTTCTTC. Translated: CASSEYPYNEQFF.

The chain links TRBV10-2 to TRBJ1-6, with D maybe TRBD1 (6 bases). Germline V gene data show CDR1 as WSHSY and CDR2 as SAAADI. V was clipped by 7 bases and J by 4 bases, with 8 bases between them. CDR3 length equals 13 residues. Written as DNA, the CDR3 is TGCGCCAGCAATACAGGGTATAATTCACCCCTCCACTTT. It translates to CASNTGYNSPLHF.

This chain uses TRBV12-3 or TRBV12-4 with TRBJ2-2, with 11 bases aligning to TRBD1. With V trimmed by 0 bases and J by 8 bases, 5 bases remained unmatched. This CDR3 is 16 amino acids long. Here the CDR3 reads CASSLAGQGVLGELFF. CDR3 bases: TGTGCCAGCAGTTTAGCGGGACAGGGGGTTCTAGGGGAGCTGTTTTTT.

Worth noting for this clonotype: The junction shows a germline mismatch at one end, possibly a read error. The chain joins TRBV29-1 to TRBJ1-5; D perhaps matches TRBD1 (6 bases). The CDR3 has 13 amino acids. The germline gives CDR1 SQVTM, CDR2 ANQGSEA. The CDR3 bases are TGCAGCGTACGCACAGGGAGCAATCACCCCCAGCATTTT. Translated: CSVRTGSNHPQHF.

This clonotype was observed a handful of times. This chain joins TRBV7-9 and TRBJ2-5, with no clear D. V shed 5 bases and J shed 5 bases, with 9 bases lying between them. The germline gives CDR1 SEHNR, CDR2 FQNEAQ (reference sequence). The CDR3 totals 12 residues. The DNA of the CDR3 is TGTGCCAGCAGCCAAACAGAGGAGACCCAGTACTTC. This codes for CASSQTEETQYF.

In nucleotides, the CDR3 is TGTGCCAGCAGTTCCCGGACCCTTTTGGACACTGAAGCTTTCTTT. This codes for CASSSRTLLDTEAFF. V is TRBV27 and J is TRBJ1-1; D call uncertain. Trimming shortened V by 4 bases and J by 3 bases, and 15 bases separated the two germline ends. Germline CDR1 reads MNHEY; CDR2 reads SMNVEV (reference sequence). The CDR3 runs to 15 residues.

The V and J genes are TRBV3-1 and TRBJ2-1; possibly TRBD2 for D (6 bases). The CDR3 consists of 15 residues. Trimming stripped 4 bases from V and 9 bases from J, with 19 bases between. Germline CDR1 reads LGHDT; CDR2 reads YNNKEL (reference sequence). Written as DNA, the CDR3 is TGTGCCAGCAGCCGGGACTTTTCTTCGAACGGTGAGCAGTTCTTC. Amino acids: CASSRDFSSNGEQFF.

The chain links TRBV6-5 to TRBJ1-3; TRBD1 is a possible D gene (5 bases). V was cut by 3 bases and J by 2 bases, with 14 bases left in between. Looked up from germline, CDR1 is MNHEY and CDR2 is SVGAGI. The CDR3 is 16 residues long. The CDR3, as DNA: TGTGCCAGCAGTTATTCCCCGGGGGGTGCTGGAAACACCATATATTTT. Amino acids: CASSYSPGGAGNTIYF.

The chain joins TRBV19 to TRBJ1-2, with D possibly TRBD1 on 6 matching bases. Germline lookup yields CDR1 LNHDA and CDR2 SQIVND (reference sequence). The CDR3 runs to 12 residues. With 5 bases removed from V and 9 bases from J, the gap between germline ends came to 13 bases. CDR3 in DNA: TGTGCCAGTAGTGACCTGGGGGGGCGCTACACCTTC. Translation: CASSDLGGRYTF.

This chain links TRBV6-6 with TRBJ2-7, with D tentatively TRBD1 (6 bases). Germline loops: CDR1 MNHNY, CDR2 SVGAGI (reference sequence). The CDR3 spans 14 residues. V was pared by 4 bases and J by 7 bases, with 17 bases between. In DNA form, the CDR3 reads TGTGCCAGCAGTTTCGGGACCCCGAGGGGGGAGCAGTACTTC. Translated, it gives CASSFGTPRGEQYF.